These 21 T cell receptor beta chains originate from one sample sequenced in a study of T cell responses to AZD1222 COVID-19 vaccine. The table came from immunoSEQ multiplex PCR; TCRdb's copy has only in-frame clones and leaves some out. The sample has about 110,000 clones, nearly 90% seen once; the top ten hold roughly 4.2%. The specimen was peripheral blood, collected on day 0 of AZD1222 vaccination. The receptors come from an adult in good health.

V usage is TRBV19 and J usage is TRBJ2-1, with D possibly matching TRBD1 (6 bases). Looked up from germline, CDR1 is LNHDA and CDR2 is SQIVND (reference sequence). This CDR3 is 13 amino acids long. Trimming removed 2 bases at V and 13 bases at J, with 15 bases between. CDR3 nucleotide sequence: TGTGCCAGTAGTATAATCCTACACAGGGCCCAGTTCTTC. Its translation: CASSIILHRAQFF.

CDR3 loop: CASSLYGQYEQYF. The CDR3 nucleotides read TGTGCCAGCAGCTTATATGGGCAGTACGAGCAGTACTTC. The chain joins TRBV7-2 to TRBJ2-7; no definite D call. Looked up from germline, CDR1 is SGHTA and CDR2 is FQGNSA. Trimming took off 2 bases at V and 4 bases at J, with 9 bases between the two ends. The CDR3 consists of 13 residues.

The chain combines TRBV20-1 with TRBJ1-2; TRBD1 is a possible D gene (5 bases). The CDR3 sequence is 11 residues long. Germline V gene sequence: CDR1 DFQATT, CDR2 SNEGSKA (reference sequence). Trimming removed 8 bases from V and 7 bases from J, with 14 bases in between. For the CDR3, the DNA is TGCAGTCCCCAGGGTAGGGGTGGCTACACCTTC. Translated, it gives CSPQGRGGYTF.

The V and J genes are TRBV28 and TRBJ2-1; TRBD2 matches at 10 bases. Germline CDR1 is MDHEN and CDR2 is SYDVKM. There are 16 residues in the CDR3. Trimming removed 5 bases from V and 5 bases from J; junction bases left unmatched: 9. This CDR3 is CASSILAGGINNEQFF. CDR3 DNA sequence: TGTGCCAGCAGTATATTAGCGGGGGGCATCAACAATGAGCAGTTCTTC.

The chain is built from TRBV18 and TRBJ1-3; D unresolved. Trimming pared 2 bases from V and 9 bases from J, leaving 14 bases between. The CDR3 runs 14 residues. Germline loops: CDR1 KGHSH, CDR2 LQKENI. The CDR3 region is CASSPGAERSTIYF. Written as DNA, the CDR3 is TGTGCCAGCTCACCAGGCGCGGAGAGAAGCACCATATATTTT.

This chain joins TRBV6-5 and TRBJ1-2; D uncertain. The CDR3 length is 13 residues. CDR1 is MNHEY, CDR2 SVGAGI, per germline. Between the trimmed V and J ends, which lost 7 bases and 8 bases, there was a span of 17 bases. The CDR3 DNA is TGTGCCAGCAACCTGGACTTACTGCGGGGCTACACCTTC. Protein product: CASNLDLLRGYTF.

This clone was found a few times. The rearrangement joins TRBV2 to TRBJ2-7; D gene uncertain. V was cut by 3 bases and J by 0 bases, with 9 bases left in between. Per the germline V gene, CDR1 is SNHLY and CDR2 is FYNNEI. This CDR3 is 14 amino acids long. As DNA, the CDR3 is TGTGCCAGCAGTGACCCCAAGTCCTCCTACGAGCAGTACTTC. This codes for CASSDPKSSYEQYF.

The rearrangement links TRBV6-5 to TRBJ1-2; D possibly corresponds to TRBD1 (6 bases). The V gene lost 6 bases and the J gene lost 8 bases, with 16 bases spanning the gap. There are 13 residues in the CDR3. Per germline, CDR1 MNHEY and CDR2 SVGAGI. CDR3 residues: CASRSTGSGGYTF. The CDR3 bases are TGTGCCAGCAGATCCACAGGGTCAGGAGGCTACACCTTC.

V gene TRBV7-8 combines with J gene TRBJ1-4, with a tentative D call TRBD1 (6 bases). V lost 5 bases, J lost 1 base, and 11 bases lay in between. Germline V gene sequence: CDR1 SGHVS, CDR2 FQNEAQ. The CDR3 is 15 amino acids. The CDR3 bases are TGTGCCAGCAGCGCCTACAGGGTAACTAATGAAAAACTGTTTTTT. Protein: CASSAYRVTNEKLFF.

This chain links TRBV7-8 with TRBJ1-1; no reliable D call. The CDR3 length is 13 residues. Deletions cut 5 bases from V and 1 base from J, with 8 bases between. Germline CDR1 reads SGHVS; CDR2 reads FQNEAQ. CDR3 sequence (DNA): TGTGCCAGCAGCCGAGGAGGGAACACTGAAGCTTTCTTT. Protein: CASSRGGNTEAFF.

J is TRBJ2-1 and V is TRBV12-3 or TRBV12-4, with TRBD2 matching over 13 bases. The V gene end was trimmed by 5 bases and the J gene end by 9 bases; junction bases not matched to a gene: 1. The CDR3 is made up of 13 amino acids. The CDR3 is CASSRTSGSEQFF. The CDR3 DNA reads TGTGCCAGCAGTCGGACTAGCGGGAGTGAGCAGTTCTTC.

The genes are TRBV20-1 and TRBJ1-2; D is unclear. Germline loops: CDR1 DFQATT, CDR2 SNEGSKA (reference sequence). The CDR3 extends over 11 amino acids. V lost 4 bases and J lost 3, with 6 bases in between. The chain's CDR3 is CSAKPDYGYTF. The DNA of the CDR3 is TGCAGTGCTAAACCAGACTATGGCTACACCTTC.

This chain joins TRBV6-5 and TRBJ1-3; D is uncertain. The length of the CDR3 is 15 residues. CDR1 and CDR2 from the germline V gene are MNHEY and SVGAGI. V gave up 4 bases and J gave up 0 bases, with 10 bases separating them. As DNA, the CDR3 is TGTGCCAGCAGTTCGTGGAGCTTCTCTGGAAACACCATATATTTT. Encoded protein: CASSSWSFSGNTIYF.

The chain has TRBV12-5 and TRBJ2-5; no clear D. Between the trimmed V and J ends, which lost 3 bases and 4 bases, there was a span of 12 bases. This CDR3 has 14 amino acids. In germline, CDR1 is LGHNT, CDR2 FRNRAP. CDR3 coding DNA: TGTGCTAGTGGTTTCCCTGAGCCCCCAGAGACCCAGTACTTC. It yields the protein CASGFPEPPETQYF. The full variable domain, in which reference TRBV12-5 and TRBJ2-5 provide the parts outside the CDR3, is DARVTQTPRHKVTEMGQEVTMRCQPILGHNTVFWYRQTMMQGLELLAYFRNRAPLDDSGMPKDRFSAEMPDATLATLKIQPSEPRDSAVYFCASGFPEPPETQYFGPGTRLLVL.

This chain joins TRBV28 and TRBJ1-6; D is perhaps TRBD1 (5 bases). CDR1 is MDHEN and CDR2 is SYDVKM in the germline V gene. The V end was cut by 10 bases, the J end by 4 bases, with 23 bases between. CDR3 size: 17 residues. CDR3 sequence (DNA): TGTGCCACCTCCTCGGGGGGGTTTGCCCGATATAATTCACCCCTCCACTTT. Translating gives CATSSGGFARYNSPLHF.

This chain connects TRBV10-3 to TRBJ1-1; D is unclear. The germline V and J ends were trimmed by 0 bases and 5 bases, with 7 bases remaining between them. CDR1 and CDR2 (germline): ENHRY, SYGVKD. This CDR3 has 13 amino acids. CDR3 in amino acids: CAISESMGTEAFF. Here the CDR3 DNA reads TGTGCCATCAGTGAGTCCATGGGGACTGAAGCTTTCTTT.

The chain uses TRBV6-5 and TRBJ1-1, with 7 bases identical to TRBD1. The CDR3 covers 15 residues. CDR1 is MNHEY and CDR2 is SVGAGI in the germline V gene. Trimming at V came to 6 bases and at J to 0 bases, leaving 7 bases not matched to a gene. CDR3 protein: CASSRGTAMNTEAFF. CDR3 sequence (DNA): TGTGCCAGCAGCCGCGGGACAGCGATGAACACTGAAGCTTTCTTT.

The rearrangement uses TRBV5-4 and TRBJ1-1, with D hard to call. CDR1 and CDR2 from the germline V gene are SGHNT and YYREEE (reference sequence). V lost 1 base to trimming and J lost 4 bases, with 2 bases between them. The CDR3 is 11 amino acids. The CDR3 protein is CASSLFTEAFF. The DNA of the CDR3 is TGTGCCAGCAGCTTGTTCACTGAAGCTTTCTTT.

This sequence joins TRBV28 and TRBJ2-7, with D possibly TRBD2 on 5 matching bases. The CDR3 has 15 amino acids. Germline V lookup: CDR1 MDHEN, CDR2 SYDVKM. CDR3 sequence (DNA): TGTGCTAACACCCGGAGGAGGCAGGCCAATTACGAGCAGTACTTC. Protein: CANTRRRQANYEQYF.

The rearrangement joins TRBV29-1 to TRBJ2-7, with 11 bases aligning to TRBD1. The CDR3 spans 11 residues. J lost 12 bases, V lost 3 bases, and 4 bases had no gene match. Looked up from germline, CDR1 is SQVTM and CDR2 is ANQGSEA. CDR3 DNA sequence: TGCAGCGTTGACTGGACAGGGGGCTTGTACTTC. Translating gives CSVDWTGGLYF.

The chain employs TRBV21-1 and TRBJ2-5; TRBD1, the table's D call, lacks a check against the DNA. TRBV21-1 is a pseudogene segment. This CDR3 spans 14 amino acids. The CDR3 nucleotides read TGTGCCAGCAGCAAAGACACATCCCAAGAGACCCAGTACTTC. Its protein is CASSKDTSQETQYF.